This TCR beta chain was identified in a study of cytomegalovirus exposure and HLA in healthy donors. At the level of the study: The 110 or so validation repertoires used the same platform as the 550 to 750 first-cohort repertoires, a later analysis reported.

Measured with immunoSEQ multiplex PCR; TCRdb has only the in-frame clones, and not every one. The data contain 55,000 to 70,000 clones, roughly 94% of them singletons. The CDR3 has 15 residues. With 4 bases clipped from V and 0 bases from J, the junction kept 4 bases outside the gene matches. Germline CDR1 is SGHRS and CDR2 is YFSETQ. The chain recombines TRBV5-1 with TRBJ1-3; 7 positions match TRBD1. What was sequenced was PBMCs. The sequence derives from a man aged 18-30 years in good health and CMV-seronegative. The CDR3 is CASSPGQLSGNTIYF. The CDR3 DNA reads as TGCGCCAGCAGCCCGGGACAGCTCTCTGGAAACACCATATATTTT.